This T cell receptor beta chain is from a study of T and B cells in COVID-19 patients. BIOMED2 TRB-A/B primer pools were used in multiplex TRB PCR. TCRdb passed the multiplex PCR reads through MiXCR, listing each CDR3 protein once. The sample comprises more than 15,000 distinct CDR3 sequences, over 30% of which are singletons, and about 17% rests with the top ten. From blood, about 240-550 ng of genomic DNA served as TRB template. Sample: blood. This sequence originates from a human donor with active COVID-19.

The CDR3 DNA reads as TGCAGTGCTAAGACGGGTTCTAAAGAGCAGTACTTC. Protein sequence: CSAKTGSKEQYF. The chain couples TRBV20-1 to TRBJ2-7; D not certain. Trimming cost V 4 bases and J 7 bases, with 14 bases left between them. Per the germline V gene, CDR1 is DFQATT and CDR2 is SNEGSKA (reference sequence). The CDR3 is 12 amino acids.